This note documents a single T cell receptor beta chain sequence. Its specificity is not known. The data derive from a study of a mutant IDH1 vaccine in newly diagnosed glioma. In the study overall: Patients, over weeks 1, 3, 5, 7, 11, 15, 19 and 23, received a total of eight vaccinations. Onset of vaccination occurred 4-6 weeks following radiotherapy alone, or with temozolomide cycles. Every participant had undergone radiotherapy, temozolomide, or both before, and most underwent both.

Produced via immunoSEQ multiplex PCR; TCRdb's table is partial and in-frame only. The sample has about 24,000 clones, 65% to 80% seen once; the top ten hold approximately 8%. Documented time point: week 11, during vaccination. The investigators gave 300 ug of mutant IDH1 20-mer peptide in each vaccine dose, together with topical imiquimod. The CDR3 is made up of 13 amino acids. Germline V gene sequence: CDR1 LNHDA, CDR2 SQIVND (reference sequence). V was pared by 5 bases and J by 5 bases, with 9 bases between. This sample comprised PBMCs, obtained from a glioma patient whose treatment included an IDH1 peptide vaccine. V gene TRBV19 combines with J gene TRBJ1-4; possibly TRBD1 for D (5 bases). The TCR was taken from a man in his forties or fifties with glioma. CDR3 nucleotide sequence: TGTGCCAGTAGTTTTCAGGGCAATGAAAAACTGTTTTTT. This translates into CASSFQGNEKLFF.